This entry lists 9 T cell receptor beta chains sequenced from one sample in a study of T cell responses to AZD1222 COVID-19 vaccine (dated by TCRdb to the early 2020s). The time point label, as the study defines it: about 28 days (+/-7) after the second vaccine dose. The library was built by means of the immunoSEQ multiplex PCR assay. The table was pulled from immuneACCESS by TCRdb, which kept in-frame rearrangements only. Such tables lose some clones; where checked, under half of the loss comes from unresolved V genes, and the rest has no known cause. This sample holds about 64,000 clones; 75% to 90% were observed only once. In total, the top ten clones hold 11% to 15% of the sample. Sequences were derived from peripheral blood, sampled 28 days after the second AZD1222 dose. Receptors were obtained from an adult who received the AZD1222 COVID-19 vaccine.

This chain joins TRBV19 and TRBJ1-1; TRBD1 matches 7 bases. The CDR3 extends over 13 amino acids. Per the germline V gene, CDR1 is LNHDA and CDR2 is SQIVND (reference sequence). Trimming took 7 bases from V and 3 from J; bases not matched to a gene: 5. The chain's CDR3 is CASNDREDTEAFF. The CDR3 DNA follows: TGTGCCAGTAACGACAGGGAGGACACTGAAGCTTTCTTT.

The chain uses TRBV7-9 and TRBJ1-2; D perhaps matches TRBD1 (5 bases). This CDR3 spans 16 amino acids. Per germline, CDR1 SEHNR and CDR2 FQNEAQ (reference sequence). V gave up 3 bases and J gave up 0 bases, with 14 bases separating them. The CDR3 DNA reads TGTGCCAGCAGCTTCGGGGTGGGGACTGCTAACTATGGCTACACCTTC. Amino acids: CASSFGVGTANYGYTF.

The genes are TRBV9 and TRBJ2-2; no clear D. CDR1 and CDR2 (germline): SGDLS, YYNGEE. Trimming cost V 0 bases and J 4 bases, with 4 bases left between them. The CDR3 is made up of 13 amino acids. The CDR3 loop is CASSVGGTGELFF. Here the CDR3 DNA reads TGTGCCAGCAGCGTAGGCGGCACCGGGGAGCTGTTTTTT.

This chain uses TRBV29-1 with TRBJ1-5; D not resolved. Trimming removed 6 bases from V and 4 bases from J, with 10 bases in between. CDR3 length equals 12 residues. Germline CDR1 reads SQVTM; CDR2 reads ANQGSEA. The CDR3 protein is CSVASQNQPQHF. The CDR3 nucleotides read TGCAGCGTCGCATCGCAGAATCAGCCCCAGCATTTT.

The chain carries TRBV4-1 and TRBJ1-3; D might be TRBD1 (5 bases). The CDR3 contains 16 residues. The V gene's germline CDR1 is MGHRA and CDR2 YSYEKL. Trimming left V 2 bases short and J 0 bases short, with 11 bases between. In DNA form, the CDR3 reads TGCGCCAGCAGCCAACAACAGGTGTTCTCTGGAAACACCATATATTTT. Its protein is CASSQQQVFSGNTIYF.

This clone was seen just once. This sequence joins TRBV2 and TRBJ1-5; 9 bases line up with TRBD1. Germline CDR1 is SNHLY and CDR2 is FYNNEI. V shed 4 bases and J 7 bases; nucleotides not matched to a gene: 5. The CDR3 loop spans 14 amino acids. The chain's CDR3 is CASSVGTGWQPQHF. The CDR3 nucleotides are TGTGCCAGCAGTGTGGGGACAGGGTGGCAGCCCCAGCATTTT.

V is TRBV27 and J is TRBJ2-7, with TRBD2 as a possible D gene (5 bases). Germline V gene lookup returns CDR1 MNHEY and CDR2 SMNVEV (reference sequence). The V and J ends lost 6 bases and 2 bases respectively, with 17 bases between them. CDR3 size: 15 residues. The CDR3, as DNA: TGTGCCAGCAGACTCAAGAGGGATTCCCCCTACGAGCAGTACTTC. Translated: CASRLKRDSPYEQYF.

This chain uses TRBV10-1 with TRBJ2-1; the D gene is possibly TRBD1 (6 bases). Trimming removed 5 bases at V and 6 bases at J, with 17 bases between. The CDR3 is made up of 15 amino acids. Germline values: CDR1 WNHNN, CDR2 SYGVQD (reference sequence). CDR3 DNA: TGCGCCAGCAGTTCATACAGGGAAGCGTCCAATGAGCAGTTCTTC. Its protein is CASSSYREASNEQFF.

This clone came up once. Likely a read error: the CDR3 ends without its conserved phenylalanine or tryptophan. The chain joins TRBV6-5 to TRBJ1-2; the D is unclear. The germline V gene has CDR1 MNHEY and CDR2 SVGAGI. The V gene lost 6 bases and the J gene lost 5 bases, with 10 bases spanning the gap. The CDR3 length is 12 residues. DNA for the CDR3: TGTGCCAGCAGGGGTGGAGTTTATGGCTACACCCTC. Translated, it gives CASRGGVYGYTL.